This TCR beta chain is from a study of blood T cell repertoires in COVID-19. Background on the study: From the United States, Italy and Spain came samples of acute and convalescent COVID-19.

The sample holds one count of this clone. Assay: immunoSEQ multiplex PCR; the TCRdb copy retains only in-frame clones and omits some. The sample yields about 59,000 clones, roughly 90% seen once. CDR1 and CDR2 (germline): SGHRS, YFSETQ. Trimming took 4 bases from V and 6 from J; bases not matched to a gene: 4. CDR3 length: 14 amino acids. The chain combines TRBV5-1 with TRBJ1-4; 9 bases align to TRBD1. Sequencing input: peripheral blood. This TCR was sampled from a man of 80 years or more in a cohort sampled during active COVID-19. CDR3 coding DNA: TGCGCCAGCAGCGTGGACAGGGGTGATGAAAAACTGTTTTTT. This gives the protein CASSVDRGDEKLFF.